The clone carrying this T cell receptor (beta chain) was seen once. This PCR relied on a set of 60 Vbeta primers and 13 Jbeta primers. Per the original methods: An analysis performed later counted around 86 million unique TCR beta chains (around 10 million of them shared). Using immunoSEQ multiplex PCR, the repertoire was profiled, and TCRdb retains in-frame clones only, with some absent. V and J calls and clone size are copied from that table; D and trimming were computed from the DNA. The sample lists fewer than 200,000 clones, about 81% occurring once. This entry comes from a study of cytomegalovirus exposure and HLA in healthy donors. Germline CDR1 LNHDA, CDR2 SQIVND (reference sequence). Unmatched junction bases numbered 11, after V lost 4 bases and J lost 6 bases. The CDR3 loop spans 15 amino acids.

Sequencing was done on a sample of PBMCs. This sequence originates from a woman aged 50 to 65 in good health and CMV-seropositive. V and J are TRBV19 and TRBJ1-2; 7 bases match TRBD1. The CDR3 here is CASSTHRGQSHGYTF. The CDR3 nucleotides are TGTGCCAGTAGTACCCACCGGGGACAGTCGCATGGCTACACCTTC.